The present T cell receptor (beta chain) was sequenced within a study of control samples from healthy donors and cancer patients. This CDR3 is built from 14 residues. The germline V gene has CDR1 SGHVS and CDR2 FQNEAQ. V lost 8 bases, J lost 0 bases, and 10 bases lay in between. Sequencing used immunoSEQ multiplex PCR; TCRdb keeps in-frame clones, though not all of them. Of approximately 59,000 clones listed, around 87% are singletons. Sequenced input: PBMCs. The sequence came from a woman aged 55-69 years with lung cancer. The chain combines TRBV7-8 with TRBJ1-4; the D is unclear. CDR3 sequence reads: CASGETTTNEKLFF. The CDR3 region has the DNA TGTGCCAGCGGGGAGACAACAACTAATGAAAAACTGTTTTTT.